These 9 T cell receptor beta chains share one sample of origin, sequenced in a study of shared T cell receptors in the human thymus. The protocol was immunoSEQ multiplex PCR, while the TCRdb copy is restricted to in-frame clones and leaves out a portion. The sample includes 55,000 to 75,000 clones, nearly 95% seen only once; the top ten take about 0.033%. Source material: thymocytes. The receptor source for this set is a human donor.

The rearrangement joins TRBV5-5 to TRBJ1-3; D perhaps matches TRBD1 (5 bases). The ends were cut back, 2 bases at V and 4 bases at J, with 13 bases in the middle. The CDR3 runs 15 residues. The germline gives CDR1 SGHKS, CDR2 YYEKEE (reference sequence). The CDR3 loop reads CASSFRGTAGNTIYF. CDR3 in DNA: TGTGCCAGCAGCTTTCGAGGGACCGCGGGAAACACCATATATTTT.

This chain joins TRBV11-2 and TRBJ2-7; D not certain. Per the germline V gene, CDR1 is SGHAT and CDR2 is FQNNGV. V was clipped by 5 bases and J by 5 bases, with 10 bases between them. The CDR3 runs 12 residues. CDR3 region: CASSPLWNEQYF. CDR3 DNA sequence: TGTGCCAGCAGCCCCCTCTGGAACGAGCAGTACTTC. The entire variable domain, with the rest obtained from reference TRBV11-2 and TRBJ2-7, is as follows: EAGVAQSPRYKIIEKRQSVAFWCNPISGHATLYWYQQILGQGPKLLIQFQNNGVVDDSQLPKDRFSAERLKGVDSTLKIQPAKLEDSAVYLCASSPLWNEQYFGPGTRLTVT.

The V call is TRBV4-1, the J call TRBJ1-1; D not resolved. The V end was cut by 3 bases, the J end by 3 bases, with 11 bases between. The CDR3 consists of 14 residues. Germline-derived CDR1 and CDR2 are MGHRA and YSYEKL. The CDR3 DNA reads as TGCGCCAGCAGCCATTCAGGACTGGACACTGAAGCTTTCTTT. This codes for CASSHSGLDTEAFF.

V and J are TRBV5-1 and TRBJ2-1, with a possible D match to TRBD1 (5 bases). Trimming left V 2 bases short and J 9 bases short, with 9 bases between. There are 12 residues in the CDR3. Germline loops: CDR1 SGHRS, CDR2 YFSETQ. This CDR3 is CASSFRTTEQFF. For the CDR3, the DNA is TGCGCCAGCAGCTTTCGGACAACTGAGCAGTTCTTC.

J is TRBJ1-1 and V is TRBV7-2; D is possibly TRBD1 (6 bases). With 5 bases removed from V and 0 bases from J, the gap between germline ends came to 25 bases. Looked up from germline, CDR1 is SGHTA and CDR2 is FQGNSA. The CDR3 is 19 amino acids. The CDR3 loop reads CASSPPPPQGMKVNTEAFF. As DNA, the CDR3 is TGTGCCAGCAGCCCACCGCCGCCTCAGGGGATGAAGGTGAACACTGAAGCTTTCTTT.

V and J are TRBV2 and TRBJ1-5, with D possibly being TRBD1 (5 bases). Germline CDR1 SNHLY, CDR2 FYNNEI. CDR3 length equals 16 residues. Trimming took off 3 bases at V and 4 bases at J, with 16 bases between the two ends. The CDR3 reads CASSDPWQGVNQPQHF. For the CDR3, the DNA is TGTGCCAGCAGTGACCCCTGGCAGGGCGTTAATCAGCCCCAGCATTTT.

The chain is built from TRBV13 and TRBJ2-7; D might be TRBD2 (5 bases). Germline V gives CDR1 PRHDT, CDR2 FYEKMQ (reference sequence). CDR3 length equals 13 residues. Trimming removed 3 bases from V and 4 bases from J, with 10 bases in between. DNA for the CDR3: TGTGCCAGCAGCTTCCTTAGCGAATACGAGCAGTACTTC. It specifies CASSFLSEYEQYF.

The rearrangement uses TRBV7-9 and TRBJ1-5; D is perhaps TRBD1 (6 bases). V was cut by 1 base and J by 4 bases, with 11 bases left in between. Germline CDR1 is SEHNR and CDR2 is FQNEAQ (reference sequence). This CDR3 has 15 residues. CDR3 protein: CASSLEGEGNQPQHF. For the CDR3, the DNA is TGTGCCAGCAGCTTAGAGGGGGAAGGAAATCAGCCCCAGCATTTT. The variable domain in full, completed from reference TRBV7-9 and TRBJ1-5, reads DTGVSQNPRHKITKRGQNVTFRCDPISEHNRLYWYRQTLGQGPEFLTYFQNEAQLEKSRLLSDRFSAERPKGSFSTLEIQRTEQGDSAMYLCASSLEGEGNQPQHFGDGTRLSIL.

The chain carries TRBV7-7 and TRBJ2-1; D tentatively reads TRBD1 or TRBD2 (6 bases each). CDR3 length: 15 residues. In germline, CDR1 is SSHAT, CDR2 FNYEAQ (reference sequence). Trimming stripped 5 bases from V and 5 bases from J, with 16 bases between. The CDR3 reads CASSPRGPRHNEQFF. The CDR3 DNA is TGTGCCAGCAGCCCCCGGGGGCCCAGACACAATGAGCAGTTCTTC. Based on the CDR3 plus reference TRBV7-7 and TRBJ2-1, the full variable domain is GAGVSQSPRYKVTKRGQDVTLRCDPISSHATLYWYQQALGQGPEFLTYFNYEAQPDKSGLPSDRFSAERPEGSISTLTIQRTEQRDSAMYRCASSPRGPRHNEQFFGPGTRLTVL.